The entry below gives a single TCR beta chain sequence along with its context. Its antigen remains unidentified. There are no base qualities to consult, and no much larger clone falls within one base. The cohort consisted of 666 healthy bone marrow donors. At the time of sampling, every cohort member was nominally healthy, though immune exposures that went unrecorded were likely present. CMV serostatus was positive for 250 to 300 and negative for 352 of the 666 cohort members, and was not recorded for this donor. A peripheral blood sample was provided by each donor, and peripheral blood mononuclear cells were used for TCR beta sequencing. Genomic DNA extraction from the blood cell samples was performed with the Qiagen DNeasy Blood Extraction Kit. These data belong to a study of cytomegalovirus exposure and HLA in healthy donors (dated by TCRdb to 2015 to 2018). Looking at the study overall: According to an earlier analysis of a few hundred of the donors, about 190 million T cells yielded 95 million to 140 million unique TCR beta sequences and around 300 Gb of sequence data. An early release that covered approximately 600 HLA-typed donors contained 250 to 350 gigabases of sequencing data and roughly 84 million unique TCR sequences. Of the 300 to 500 genotyped donors, over 80% were placed in the genetic ancestry cluster associated with self-reported Caucasian donors. The aim of the study was to test whether cataloging public T cell receptors could identify signatures of past pathogen exposure. The study used immunosequencing to profile the T cell repertoires of approximately 650 subjects and linked those repertoires to cytomegalovirus serostatus. In addition to the first cohort of 666 subjects, a separate validation cohort of under 150 different subjects was used. To predict cytomegalovirus infection status, the study combined high-throughput TCR immunosequencing, statistical association of individual TCRs with disease status, and machine learning. In a later analysis, previously published TCR beta repertoires from 550 to 700 donors were re-analyzed and high-resolution HLA genotyping was added so that TCR occurrence patterns could be studied. Rather than using new phenotypic data, the later analysis identified candidate immune exposures from TCR beta sequences and from how often those sequences occurred across donors. An earlier analysis of 587 of the donors used high-throughput TCR beta sequencing to judge whether each TCR beta V gene segment behaved as functional or pseudogenic. Donor age, sex, ethnicity and CMV serostatus were compiled together with the repertoire data. A later genetic analysis used genome-wide SNP genotypes for about three fifths of the roughly 700 donors, treating that subset as a discovery cohort. All discovery cohort repertoires had been generated using a single sequencing platform. Both class I and class II loci were covered by HLA typing, at four-digit resolution. Typing coverage varied by locus: about 620-630 donors for A, B, C, DRB1 and DQB1; approximately 520 for DQA1; 600 to 610 for DPA1; roughly 470 for DPB1. Roughly 5 DR-DQ haplotypes were handled as single units for association and clustering, since linkage in the cohort was strong. Among about 390 genotyped donors of the cohort, an average of roughly 240,000 unique TCR beta nucleotide sequences were sequenced per donor, about a sixth of them non-productive. The paper's findings and limits, for the study overall: Only TCR beta chains were sequenced in this cohort, and the absence of alpha or paired-chain data limited detectable features. A further reported finding was that TCR beta sequences accurately predicted the HLA-A and HLA-B alleles for most subjects in the first cohort. Because counts were too low, seventeen rarely observed V segments, including chromosome 9 orphons, were excluded from the earlier analysis of a few hundred of the donors. In vitro tests confirmed that a few of the cytomegalovirus-associated TCR beta chains recognize cytomegalovirus antigens. A total of 150 to 200 TCR beta chains were listed by the study as associated with cytomegalovirus. Linkage disequilibrium might explain the correlated functional status among segregating V segments, but an unknown experimental factor could not be ruled out. The classifier was reported to diagnose cytomegalovirus status with high specificity and sensitivity in both the original and validation cohorts. Roughly uniform sequencing depth across donors was assumed in presence/absence analyses, although this assumption may not hold. Broadly in line with IMGT annotations, most TCR beta V segments showed up in productive rearrangements about 87% or about 30% of the time in an earlier analysis of about 500 of the donors. The only immune exposure information available for the cohort was CMV serostatus. In a later analysis, around 15,000 TCR beta sequences were associated with specific HLA alleles at a false discovery rate of 0.05. In a later genetic analysis, a missense DCLRE1C variant was associated with V-gene and J-gene trimming of TCR beta chains, and the association was replicated in an independent cohort. In a later analysis, HLA-associated TCR beta chains showed more clonal expansion and lower generation probabilities than non-associated chains that were equally common. Most TCR sequences were observed very rarely across donors, whereas some public TCRs were present in many individuals. A cluster of highly shared sequence variants was judged likely to be a technical artifact of the sequencing pipeline. Some IMGT-functional V segments, including TRBV6-2 and TRBV6-3, could not be told apart with the 87-base-pair reads, so those segments were excluded. According to a later genetic analysis, donors in an Asian-associated ancestry cluster had fewer N-insertions in productive TCRs than the approximately 700-donor mean. A later analysis reported that several top co-occurrence clusters appeared linked to parvovirus B19, influenza, CMV and Epstein-Barr virus. Because HLA typing was unavailable for some donors at each locus, only the typed subset was used in association tests. In a later analysis, the rate of TCR association differed among HLA loci, with DRB1 alleles having the most associated TCRs and HLA-C alleles having the fewest. Most CMV-associated TCR beta chains appeared to be HLA-restricted in a later analysis, and the HLA associations seemed to be driven largely by CMV exposure. Strong co-occurrence of HLA alleles, especially DR and DQ, made assigning TCR associations to individual alleles difficult. According to the authors, the approach could potentially be generalized to other disease states and immunological phenotypes.

Taken from the germline V gene, the CDR1 and CDR2 loops are SGHTA and FQGTGA. From its cysteine to its phenylalanine, the CDR3 spans 13 amino acids. Only CDR3 DNA is held: 39 bases, read in frame from base 1. Relative to germline, V is missing 5 bases and J is missing 5 bases, with 5 bases of the junction outside any gene match. The method behind the library was the immunoSEQ multiplex PCR assay. A mixture of 60 forward primers for TCR Vbeta segments and 13 reverse primers for TCR Jbeta segments was used in the multiplex PCR. Amplification of the CDR3 region of rearranged TCR beta genes was performed with a multiplex PCR assay on genomic DNA. Amplified TCR beta libraries were sequenced as 87-base-pair reads on the Illumina HiSeq System. In the original analysis: In a later analysis, some 80 million unique TCR beta chains were counted across the 690 or so repertoires, and approximately 9.9 million of these chains were shared by at least two donors. Raw reads were error-corrected and collapsed into unique sequences by a nearest-neighbor algorithm in which closely related sequences were merged to remove PCR and sequencing errors. To assign V, D and J gene segments, CDR3 sequences were aligned to IMGT reference sequences. For a sequence to be retained, a match of at least six nucleotides was required to both a V gene segment and a J gene segment. Rearrangements were called productive when the CDR3 lacked stop codons and stayed in frame with V and J; all others were non-productive. CDR3 was defined by IMGT convention, running from the second conserved V-encoded cysteine to the conserved J-encoded phenylalanine. In an earlier analysis of approximately 500 of the donors, sequences lacking an unambiguous match to a single V gene segment were excluded. In an earlier analysis of 587 of the donors, a V segment was called functional when productive rearrangements were above 56.7%, and segregating when the standard deviation between donors exceeded 5%. To diagnose cytomegalovirus status from the catalog of TCR beta chain sequences, a statistical classification framework was built. In a later analysis, V and J genes were assigned by comparing TCR nucleotide sequences against IMGT/GENE-DB human TR gene sequences. In a later analysis, CDR3 sequences and most-parsimonious VDJ recombination scenarios were assigned using the TCRdist pipeline. In a later analysis, every TCR beta chain was defined by the combination of its CDR3 amino acid sequence and its V-gene family, and reads without a unique V-gene family were dropped. As a way to deal with suspected cross-contamination and a sequencing artifact, a later analysis dropped approximately 570 nucleotide sequences that were highly shared and had low generation probability. In a later analysis, a clonal expansion index was calculated for each public chain from normalized within-repertoire ranks of inferred template counts. In a later analysis, generation probabilities were computed using a VDJ recombination model fitted to out-of-frame rearrangements, and the results were checked against IGoR. In a later analysis, hypergeometric tests were used to score TCR-TCR, TCR-HLA and TCR-CMV co-occurrence, with a repertoire-size bias correction applied to TCR pairs. To estimate false discovery rates, a later analysis permuted the HLA or CMV assignments 20 times. In a later analysis, co-occurring TCRs were grouped using DBSCAN, with TCRdist sequence similarity added in when clustering inside HLA-allele-positive subsets. For co-occurrence clustering, repertoires with fewer than 30,000 or more than 120,000 public chains were excluded, along with five repertoires with anomalous nucleotide sharing. Imported from immuneACCESS, the table was reduced by TCRdb to in-frame sequences with V and J called. These copies leave out some clones; in studies compared against another copy, an unresolved V gene accounts for under half, and the cause of the remainder is not known. V and J calls and clone size come straight from that table; D and trimming were deduced from the DNA. In all, the sample holds 150,000 or so clones, and approximately 70% of those were seen once. The ten largest account for around 2.3% of the sample.

The chain is assembled from TRBV7-3 and TRBJ2-5; 7 nucleotides in the junction match TRBD2. Sequenced input: PBMCs. The sequence derives from a human donor in good health. The DNA sequence reads TGTGCCAGCAGCCAGGACGGGGGGGAGACCCAGTACTTC. Translated, it gives CASSQDGGETQYF.